This T cell receptor beta chain was profiled in a study of shared clonotypes between healthy human individuals. Study findings and constraints: Measured sharing among donors was expected to vary with sequencing depth.

All the donors were Caucasian adults who lived in Nashville, Tennessee. There are 15 residues in the CDR3. V shed 4 bases and J shed 2 bases, with 13 bases lying between them. Germline CDR1 is SGDLS and CDR2 is YYNGEE. For this clone: The antigen remains undetermined. Other DNA sequences within the sample encode an identical CDR3.

In the authors' workflow: Filtering differed since immunoSEQ provided only junctions, with no quality scores. Data came from immunoSEQ multiplex PCR; TCRdb stores just in-frame clones and leaves some out. That table gives V, J and clone size, and the DNA gave D and trimming. The data hold around 500,000 clones, with roughly 83% observed a single time. The rearrangement uses TRBV9 and TRBJ1-5; D gene unclear. Sequencing input: PBMCs. This receptor was identified in a woman between 40 and 50 years old in good health. Some clones in this sample may be carry-over from other donors' samples. The CDR3 spells CASSSGGGGNQPQHF. The CDR3 DNA reads TGTGCCAGCAGCTCCGGTGGAGGCGGCAATCAGCCCCAGCATTTT.